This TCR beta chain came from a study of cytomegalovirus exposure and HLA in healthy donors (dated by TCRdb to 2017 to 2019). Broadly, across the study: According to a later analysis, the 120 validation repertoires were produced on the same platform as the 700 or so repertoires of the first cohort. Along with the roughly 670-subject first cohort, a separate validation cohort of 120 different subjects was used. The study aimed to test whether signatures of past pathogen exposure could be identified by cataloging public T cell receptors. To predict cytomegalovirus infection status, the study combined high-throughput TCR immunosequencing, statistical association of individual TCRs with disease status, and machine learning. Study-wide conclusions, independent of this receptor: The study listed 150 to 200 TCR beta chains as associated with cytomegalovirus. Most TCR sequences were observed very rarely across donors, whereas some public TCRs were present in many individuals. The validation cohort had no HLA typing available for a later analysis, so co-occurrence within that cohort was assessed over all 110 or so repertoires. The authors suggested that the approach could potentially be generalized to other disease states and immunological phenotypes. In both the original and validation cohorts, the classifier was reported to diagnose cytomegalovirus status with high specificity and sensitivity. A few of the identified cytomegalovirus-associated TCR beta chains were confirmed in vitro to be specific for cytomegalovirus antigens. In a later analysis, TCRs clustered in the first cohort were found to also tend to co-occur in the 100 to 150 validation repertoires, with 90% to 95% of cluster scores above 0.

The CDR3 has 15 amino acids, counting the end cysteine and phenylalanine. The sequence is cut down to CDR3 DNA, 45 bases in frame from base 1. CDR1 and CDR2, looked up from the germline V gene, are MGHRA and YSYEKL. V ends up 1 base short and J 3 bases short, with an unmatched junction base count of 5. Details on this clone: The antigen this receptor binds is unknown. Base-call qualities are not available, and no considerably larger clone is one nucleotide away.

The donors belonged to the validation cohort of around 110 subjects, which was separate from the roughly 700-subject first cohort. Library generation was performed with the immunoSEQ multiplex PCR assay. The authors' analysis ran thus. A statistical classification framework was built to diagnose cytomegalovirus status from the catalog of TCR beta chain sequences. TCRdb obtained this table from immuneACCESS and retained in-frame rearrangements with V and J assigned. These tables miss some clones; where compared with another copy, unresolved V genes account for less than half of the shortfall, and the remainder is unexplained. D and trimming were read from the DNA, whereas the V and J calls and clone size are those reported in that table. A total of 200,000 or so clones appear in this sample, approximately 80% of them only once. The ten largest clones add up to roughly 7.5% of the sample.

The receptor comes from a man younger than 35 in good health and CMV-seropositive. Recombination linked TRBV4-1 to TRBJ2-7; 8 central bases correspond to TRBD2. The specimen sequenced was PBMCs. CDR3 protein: CASSQVAGGIYEQYF. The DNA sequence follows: TGCGCCAGCAGCCAAGTGGCGGGGGGAATCTACGAGCAGTACTTC.